One and the same sample provided the 20 T cell receptor beta chains below, sequenced in a study of regulatory T cells in long-lasting Graves disease. Noted time point: newly diagnosed GD, antithyroid drugs for less than 3 months. PBMCs were the source of the RNA used for TCR sequencing. Arm-PCR of CDR3 regions and iRepertoire HTBI primers were the basis on which TCR beta libraries were built. TCRdb ran MiXCR on the multiplex PCR reads and lists one entry per CDR3 protein. The sample has approximately 490,000 distinct CDR3 sequences, 15% to 20% seen once. These same records also appear under a second study, on T cells in Graves' hyperthyroidism and ophthalmopathy.

The specimen comprised peripheral blood mononuclear cells (PBMCs), sampled at new diagnosis, from a patient treated with antithyroid drugs. The origin of the receptors is a man between 40 and 49 years old with Graves disease.

The table lists this clonotype with many counts. This chain uses TRBV20-1 with TRBJ2-3; TRBD2 matches 7 bases. Trimming at V came to 6 bases and at J to 2 bases, leaving 11 bases not matched to a gene. Germline CDR1 is DFQATT and CDR2 is SNEGSKA (reference sequence). This CDR3 contains 15 residues. For the CDR3, the DNA is TGCAGTGCCCCGGACCCCAGCGGGACCACAGATACGCAGTATTTT. Its protein product is CSAPDPSGTTDTQYF.

The rearrangement links TRBV20-1 to TRBJ2-7; 12 bases are shared with TRBD2. There are 15 residues in the CDR3. With V trimmed by 0 bases and J by 6 bases, 6 bases remained unmatched. Germline values: CDR1 DFQATT, CDR2 SNEGSKA (reference sequence). The CDR3 nucleotides read TGCAGTGCTAGAGATGGGCTAGCGGGAGGGTTCGAGCAGTACTTC. As protein: CSARDGLAGGFEQYF.

For this clonotype: Germline is not matched at one junction end, which may reflect a read error. This chain links TRBV5-1 with TRBJ2-7; 8 nucleotides line up with TRBD2. This CDR3 spans 15 amino acids. The V gene's germline CDR1 is SGHRS and CDR2 YFSETQ. The CDR3 region is CASSSTGGVSYEQYF. Written as DNA, the CDR3 is TGTGCCAGCAGCTCGACGGGAGGGGTCTCCTACGAGCAGTACTTC.

This clonotype was seen many times. CDR3: CATRDTLAETQYF. CDR3 sequence (DNA): TGTGCCACCCGGGACACCCTGGCGGAGACCCAGTACTTC. The V and J genes are TRBV28 and TRBJ2-5; a possible D gene is TRBD1 (6 bases). The CDR3 covers 13 residues. CDR1 MDHEN and CDR2 SYDVKM come from the germline V gene. V gave up 10 bases and J gave up 5 bases, with 17 bases separating them.

This chain's CDR3 is CAFGGTSYEQYF. DNA of the CDR3: TGTGCATTCGGGGGGACTTCCTACGAGCAGTACTTC. V and J are TRBV30 and TRBJ2-7, with TRBD2 identical over 7 bases. This CDR3 comprises 12 residues. CDR1 GTSNPN and CDR2 SVGIG come from the germline V gene (reference sequence). Based on the CDR3 plus reference TRBV30 and TRBJ2-7, the full variable domain is SQTIHQWPATLVQPVGSPLSLECTVEGTSNPNLYWYRQAAGRGLQLLFYSVGIGQISSEVPQNLSASRPQDRQFILSSKKLLLSDSGFYLCAFGGTSYEQYFGPGTRLTVT.

Notes on this clonotype: This may come from a read error, since a much larger clone is one base off. The chain couples TRBV12-3 or TRBV12-4 to TRBJ1-3, with D possibly being TRBD1 (6 bases). V was shortened by 6 bases and J by 1 base, with 19 bases between the two germline ends. This CDR3 spans 17 amino acids. The CDR3 loop reads CASSQWGGTFSGNTIYF. For the CDR3, the DNA is TGTGCCAGCAGCCAATGGGGGGGCACCTTTTCTGGAAACACCATATATTTT.

V usage is TRBV6-5 and J usage is TRBJ2-7; D gene unclear. The CDR3 has 13 amino acids. CDR1 is MNHEY, CDR2 SVGAGI, per germline. V dropped 2 bases and J dropped 2 bases, with 7 bases sitting between them. The CDR3 nucleotides are TGTGCCAGCAGTTACGACGTTACCTACGAGCAGTACTTC. This codes for CASSYDVTYEQYF.

This clonotype came up a few times. CDR3 amino acids: CSVAQAPGTGELFF. CDR3 nucleotides: TGCAGCGTTGCTCAGGCCCCGGGCACCGGGGAGCTGTTTTTT. The genes are TRBV29-1 and TRBJ2-2; no reliable D call. Trimming took 4 bases from V and 4 from J, leaving 13 bases between them. CDR1 is SQVTM and CDR2 is ANQGSEA in the germline V gene. This CDR3 contains 14 residues.

This clonotype was counted many times. The CDR3 bases are TGCAGCGGTGTGACAGGGGTTCTCTACAATGAGCAGTTCTTC. It codes for CSGVTGVLYNEQFF. The chain employs TRBV29-1 and TRBJ2-1; TRBD1 matches 8 bases. Looked up from germline, CDR1 is SQVTM and CDR2 is ANQGSEA. With V trimmed by 7 bases and J by 3 bases, 8 bases remained unmatched. The CDR3 has 14 amino acids.

This clonotype was seen a few times. The chain links TRBV25-1 to TRBJ1-6, with 7 bases aligning to TRBD1. The CDR3 has 15 amino acids. From germline, CDR1 is MGHDK and CDR2 SYGVNS. The V segment lost 5 bases and the J segment 6 bases; nucleotides outside the gene matches: 7. The CDR3 sequence is CASSKPGQPNSPLHF. CDR3 DNA sequence: TGTGCCAGCAGTAAACCGGGACAGCCTAATTCACCCCTCCACTTT.

A few counts support this clonotype. The chain is built from TRBV20-1 and TRBJ2-7; 7 positions match TRBD1. Per the germline V gene, CDR1 is DFQATT and CDR2 is SNEGSKA (reference sequence). With 2 bases clipped from V and 4 bases from J, the junction kept 8 bases outside the gene matches. The CDR3 runs to 14 residues. The CDR3 sequence is CSARPRTGIYEQYF. In DNA, the CDR3 is TGCAGTGCTAGACCCCGGACAGGTATTTACGAGCAGTACTTC.

The table lists this clonotype with many counts. The rearrangement joins TRBV15 to TRBJ2-3, with D tentatively TRBD2 (6 bases). Germline CDR1 LNHNV, CDR2 YYDKDF (reference sequence). CDR3 length equals 13 residues. V was clipped by 6 bases and J by 2 bases, with 9 bases between them. The CDR3 sequence: CATRAGTTDTQYF. In DNA form, the CDR3 reads TGTGCCACCAGGGCGGGGACCACAGATACGCAGTATTTT.

This clonotype was detected many times. The rearrangement joins TRBV11-1 to TRBJ2-1, with D perhaps being TRBD1 or TRBD2 (5 bases each). The CDR3 has 18 residues. Trimming removed 4 bases at V and 2 bases at J, with 21 bases between. CDR1 and CDR2 (germline): SGHAT, FQDESV (reference sequence). The CDR3 loop reads CASSSGRALEKTYNEQFF. For the CDR3, the DNA is TGTGCCAGCAGCTCGGGACGGGCCCTCGAGAAAACCTACAATGAGCAGTTCTTC.

The chain joins TRBV6-4 to TRBJ2-7, with D maybe TRBD1 (5 bases). V was clipped by 4 bases and J by 4 bases, with 5 bases between them. There are 11 residues in the CDR3. Per germline, CDR1 MRHNA and CDR2 SNTAGT. For the CDR3, the DNA is TGTGCCAGCAGTGGACAGTACGAGCAGTACTTC. Its translation: CASSGQYEQYF.

This clonotype was seen repeatedly, ten times or more. This chain uses TRBV20-1 with TRBJ2-1; 12 bases map to TRBD2. The CDR3 totals 15 residues. Germline V gene lookup returns CDR1 DFQATT and CDR2 SNEGSKA (reference sequence). The J segment lost 9 bases and the V segment lost 1 base, leaving 7 bases of the junction unmatched. CDR3 sequence reads: CSARVRTSGKGEQFF. DNA for the CDR3: TGCAGTGCTAGAGTTCGGACTAGCGGGAAGGGTGAGCAGTTCTTC.

This clonotype was counted at least ten times. This chain joins TRBV5-1 and TRBJ2-5, with a tentative D call TRBD2 (6 bases). This CDR3 is built from 15 residues. Germline CDR1 and CDR2: SGHRS and YFSETQ. V was clipped by 0 bases and J by 4 bases, with 13 bases between them. CDR3 in DNA: TGCGCCAGCAGCTTGGAGTGGGACTCGATAGAGACCCAGTACTTC. This encodes CASSLEWDSIETQYF.

There are many counts of this clonotype. The CDR3 spells CASSFSGESNQPQHF. DNA of the CDR3: TGTGCCAGCAGTTTTTCAGGAGAGAGCAATCAGCCCCAGCATTTT. The chain couples TRBV27 to TRBJ1-5; D not certain. CDR1 is MNHEY, CDR2 SMNVEV, per germline (reference sequence). The V end was cut by 3 bases, the J end by 1 base, with 10 bases between. This CDR3 region has 15 residues.

As concerns this clonotype: Given a much more abundant clone one base away, this may be a read error. CDR3 bases: TGTGCCAGCGGTCCGCGGACTAGAAGCGAGCAGTACTTC. It translates to CASGPRTRSEQYF. This chain uses TRBV12-3 or TRBV12-4 with TRBJ2-7; TRBD2 matches at 7 bases. V trimming: 8 bases; J trimming: 6 bases; junction bases outside the gene matches: 10. The CDR3 loop spans 13 amino acids.

This clonotype was picked up a small number of times. The rearrangement uses TRBV30 and TRBJ2-7; 8 nucleotides line up with TRBD1. CDR3 length: 14 residues. Trimming took 5 bases from V and 1 from J; bases not matched to a gene: 7. Germline V gene lookup returns CDR1 GTSNPN and CDR2 SVGIG (reference sequence). The CDR3 loop is CAWGTGTGSYEQYF. The CDR3 coding sequence is TGTGCCTGGGGTACCGGGACAGGTTCCTACGAGCAGTACTTC.

The rearrangement joins TRBV12-3 or TRBV12-4 to TRBJ1-2; D is undetermined. The CDR3 has 14 amino acids. Deletions cut 0 bases from V and 0 bases from J, with 5 bases between. CDR3 sequence (DNA): TGTGCCAGCAGTTTAGCCAGAACTAACTATGGCTACACCTTC. This translates into CASSLARTNYGYTF.